This T cell receptor beta chain was recorded in a study of response to subunit inactivated influenza vaccine. The study's findings and limits: It was suggested by the authors that few new T cells are recruited by each seasonal influenza vaccination.

CDR1 and CDR2 (germline): MNHEY, SMNVEV (reference sequence). Trimming left V 0 bases short and J 7 bases short, with 12 bases between. There are 15 residues in the CDR3. Comments on this clonotype: The antigen remains undetermined.

MiXCR was run by TCRdb on the RT-PCR reads, yielding one entry per CDR3 protein. The table includes 500,000 to 600,000 distinct CDR3 sequences, around 15% detected once. This receptor was taken from a man between 45 and 60 years old who received an inactivated influenza vaccine. The sequences come from PBMCs from blood, collected 11 to 12 days after vaccination. The chain employs TRBV27 and TRBJ2-2; D is unresolved. The CDR3 reads CASSLSPNPRGELFF. CDR3 bases: TGTGCCAGCAGTTTATCTCCCAACCCCCGCGGGGAGCTGTTTTTT.